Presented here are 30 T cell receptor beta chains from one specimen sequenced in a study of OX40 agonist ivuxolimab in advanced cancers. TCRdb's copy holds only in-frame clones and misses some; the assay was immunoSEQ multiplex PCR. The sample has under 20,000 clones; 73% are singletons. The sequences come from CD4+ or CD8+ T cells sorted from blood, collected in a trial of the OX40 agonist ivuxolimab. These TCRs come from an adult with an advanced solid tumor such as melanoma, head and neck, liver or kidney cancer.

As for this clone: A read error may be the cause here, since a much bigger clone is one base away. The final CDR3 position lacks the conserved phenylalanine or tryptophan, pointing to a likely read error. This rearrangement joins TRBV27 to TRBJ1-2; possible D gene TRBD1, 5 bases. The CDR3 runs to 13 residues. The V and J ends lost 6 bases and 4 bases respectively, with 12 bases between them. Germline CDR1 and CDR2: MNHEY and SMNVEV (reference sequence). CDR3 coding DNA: TGTGCCAGCAGCTCAGCCGGGACCTATGGCTACACCCTC. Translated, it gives CASSSAGTYGYTL.

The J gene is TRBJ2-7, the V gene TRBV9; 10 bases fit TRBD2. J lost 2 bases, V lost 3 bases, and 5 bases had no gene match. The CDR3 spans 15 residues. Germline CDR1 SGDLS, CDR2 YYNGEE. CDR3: CASSATSGATYEQYF. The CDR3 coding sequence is TGTGCCAGCAGCGCAACTAGCGGGGCAACCTACGAGCAGTACTTC.

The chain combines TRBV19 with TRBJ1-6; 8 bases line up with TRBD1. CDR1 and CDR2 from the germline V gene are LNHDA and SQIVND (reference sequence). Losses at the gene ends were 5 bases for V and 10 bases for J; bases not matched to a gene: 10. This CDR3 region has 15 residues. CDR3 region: CASSPGQGMYSPLHF. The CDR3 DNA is TGTGCCAGTAGTCCCGGACAGGGCATGTACTCACCCCTCCACTTT.

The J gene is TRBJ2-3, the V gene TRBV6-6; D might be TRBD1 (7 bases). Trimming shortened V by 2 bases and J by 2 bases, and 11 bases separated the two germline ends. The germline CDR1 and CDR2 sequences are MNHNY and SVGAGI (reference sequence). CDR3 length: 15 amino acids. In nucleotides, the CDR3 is TGTGCCAGCAGTTACGCAGGGGGGTTCACAGATACGCAGTATTTT. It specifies CASSYAGGFTDTQYF.

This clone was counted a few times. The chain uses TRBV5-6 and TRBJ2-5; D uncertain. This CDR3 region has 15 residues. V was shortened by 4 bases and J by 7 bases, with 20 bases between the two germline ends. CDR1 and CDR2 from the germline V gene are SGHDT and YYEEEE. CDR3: CASSLESAGWGTQYF. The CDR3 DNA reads TGTGCCAGCAGCCTCGAGTCAGCCGGATGGGGGACCCAGTACTTC.

CDR3 amino acids: CASSILGEDEQYF. CDR3 bases: TGTGCCAGTAGTATTTTGGGGGAAGACGAGCAGTACTTC. The chain has TRBV19 and TRBJ2-7; D may match TRBD1 or TRBD2 (5 bases each). CDR1 LNHDA and CDR2 SQIVND come from the germline V gene (reference sequence). CDR3 length: 13 amino acids. V lost 3 bases and J lost 5, with 11 bases in between.

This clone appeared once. The CDR3 is CASSSWTSGGMETQYF. The CDR3 DNA sequence: TGTGCCAGCAGCTCTTGGACTAGCGGGGGGATGGAGACCCAGTACTTC. The gene calls are TRBV11-3 and TRBJ2-5; 14 nucleotides match TRBD2. The CDR3 contains 16 residues. The V segment lost 4 bases and the J segment 5 bases; nucleotides outside the gene matches: 6. The germline V gene has CDR1 SGHNT and CDR2 YENEEA.

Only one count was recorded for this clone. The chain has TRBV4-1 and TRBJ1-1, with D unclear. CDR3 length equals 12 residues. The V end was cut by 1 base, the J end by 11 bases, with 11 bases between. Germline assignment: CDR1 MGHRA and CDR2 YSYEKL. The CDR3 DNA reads TGCGCCAGCAGCCAAGGGGAGGAACCGGCTTTCTTT. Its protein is CASSQGEEPAFF.

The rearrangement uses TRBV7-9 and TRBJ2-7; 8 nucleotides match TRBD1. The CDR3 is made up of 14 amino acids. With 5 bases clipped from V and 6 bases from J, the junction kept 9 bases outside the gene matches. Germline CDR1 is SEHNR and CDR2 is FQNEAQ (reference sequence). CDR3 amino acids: CASSANGQGAEQYF. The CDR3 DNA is TGTGCCAGCAGCGCCAATGGACAGGGCGCCGAGCAGTACTTC. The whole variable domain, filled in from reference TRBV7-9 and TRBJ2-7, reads DTGVSQNPRHKITKRGQNVTFRCDPISEHNRLYWYRQTLGQGPEFLTYFQNEAQLEKSRLLSDRFSAERPKGSFSTLEIQRTEQGDSAMYLCASSANGQGAEQYFGPGTRLTVT.

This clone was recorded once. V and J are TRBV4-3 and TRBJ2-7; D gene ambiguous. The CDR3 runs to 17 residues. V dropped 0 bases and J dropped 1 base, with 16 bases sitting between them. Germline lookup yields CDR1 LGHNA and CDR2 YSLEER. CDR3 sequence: CASSQESGKAYSYEQYF. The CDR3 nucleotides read TGCGCCAGCAGCCAAGAGTCGGGCAAGGCCTATTCCTACGAGCAGTACTTC.

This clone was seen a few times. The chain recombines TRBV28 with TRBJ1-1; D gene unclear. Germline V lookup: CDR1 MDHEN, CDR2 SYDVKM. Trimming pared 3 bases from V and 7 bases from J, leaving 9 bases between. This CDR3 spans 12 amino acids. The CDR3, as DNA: TGTGCCAGCAGTTTTGGGGATATTGAAGCTTTCTTT. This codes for CASSFGDIEAFF.

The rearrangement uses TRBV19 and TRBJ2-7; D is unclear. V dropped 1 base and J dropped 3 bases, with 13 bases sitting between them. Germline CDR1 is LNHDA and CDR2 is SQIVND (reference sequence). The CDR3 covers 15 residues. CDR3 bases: TGTGCCAGTAGTATAGGTATAATGCCGGGCTACGAGCAGTACTTC. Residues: CASSIGIMPGYEQYF.

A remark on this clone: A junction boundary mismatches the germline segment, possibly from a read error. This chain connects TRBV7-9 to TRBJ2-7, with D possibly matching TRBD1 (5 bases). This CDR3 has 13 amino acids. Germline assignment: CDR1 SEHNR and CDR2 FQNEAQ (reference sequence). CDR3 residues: CAGSQRQPNEQYF. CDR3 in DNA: TGTGCCGGCAGCCAAAGACAGCCGAACGAGCAGTACTTC. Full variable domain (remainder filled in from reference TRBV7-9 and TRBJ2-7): DTGVSQNPRHKITKRGQNVTFRCDPISEHNRLYWYRQTLGQGPEFLTYFQNEAQLEKSRLLSDRFSAERPKGSFSTLEIQRTEQGDSAMYLCAGSQRQPNEQYFGPGTRLTVT.

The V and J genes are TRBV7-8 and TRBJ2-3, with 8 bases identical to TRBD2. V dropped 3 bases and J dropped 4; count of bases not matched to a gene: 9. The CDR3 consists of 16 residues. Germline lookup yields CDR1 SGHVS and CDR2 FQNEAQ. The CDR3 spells CASSFLAGGRSDTQYF. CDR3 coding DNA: TGTGCCAGCAGCTTCCTGGCGGGGGGCAGATCAGATACGCAGTATTTT.

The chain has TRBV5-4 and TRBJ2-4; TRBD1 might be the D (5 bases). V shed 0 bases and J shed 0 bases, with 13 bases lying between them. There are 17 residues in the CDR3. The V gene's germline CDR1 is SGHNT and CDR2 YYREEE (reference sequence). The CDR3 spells CASSLEGLGKAKNIQYF. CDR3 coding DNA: TGTGCCAGCAGCTTGGAGGGGCTGGGAAAAGCCAAAAACATTCAGTACTTC.

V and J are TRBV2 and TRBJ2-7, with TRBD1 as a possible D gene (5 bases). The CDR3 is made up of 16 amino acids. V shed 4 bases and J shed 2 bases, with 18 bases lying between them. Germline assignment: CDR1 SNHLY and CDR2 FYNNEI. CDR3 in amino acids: CASSGVGWGATYEQYF. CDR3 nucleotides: TGTGCCAGCAGTGGGGTTGGTTGGGGCGCGACCTACGAGCAGTACTTC.

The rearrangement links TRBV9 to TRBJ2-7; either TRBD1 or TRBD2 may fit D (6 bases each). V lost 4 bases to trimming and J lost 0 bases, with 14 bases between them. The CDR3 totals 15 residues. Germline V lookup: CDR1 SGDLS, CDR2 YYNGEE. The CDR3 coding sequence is TGTGCCAGCAGCCCAAAGGGGGGTAGCTCCTACGAGCAGTACTTC. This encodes CASSPKGGSSYEQYF.

In DNA form, the CDR3 reads TGTGCCAGCACACCAAGCTCCTACAATGAGCAGTTCTTC. This sequence encodes CASTPSSYNEQFF. The rearrangement uses TRBV7-6 and TRBJ2-1, with D unclear. Germline V CDR1 and CDR2: SGHVS, FNYEAQ. Deletions cut 7 bases from V and 0 bases from J, with 7 bases between. The CDR3 length is 13 residues. Full variable domain (outside the CDR3, taken from reference TRBV7-6 and TRBJ2-1): GAGVSQSPRYKVTKRGQDVALRCDPISGHVSLYWYRQALGQGPEFLTYFNYEAQQDKSGLPNDRFSAERPEGSISTLTIQRTEQRDSAMYRCASTPSSYNEQFFGPGTRLTVL.

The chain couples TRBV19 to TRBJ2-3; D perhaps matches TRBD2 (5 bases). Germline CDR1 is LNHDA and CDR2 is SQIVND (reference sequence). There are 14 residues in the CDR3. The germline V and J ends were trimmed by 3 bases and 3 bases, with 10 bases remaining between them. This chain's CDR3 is CASSIMRDTDTQYF. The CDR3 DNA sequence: TGTGCCAGTAGTATCATGAGGGATACAGATACGCAGTATTTT.

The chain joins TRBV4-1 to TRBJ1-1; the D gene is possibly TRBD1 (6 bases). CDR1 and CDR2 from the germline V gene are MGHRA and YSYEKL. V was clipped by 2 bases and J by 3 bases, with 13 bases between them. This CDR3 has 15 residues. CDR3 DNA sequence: TGCGCCAGCAGCCAATTTAACAGGGATCACACTGAAGCTTTCTTT. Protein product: CASSQFNRDHTEAFF.

CDR3 nucleotide sequence: TGTGCCTGGAGTGTAGGCTCTGGCAAAAACAATGAGCAGTTCTTC. Translating it yields CAWSVGSGKNNEQFF. The chain employs TRBV30 and TRBJ2-1; D unclear. There are 15 residues in the CDR3. CDR1 GTSNPN and CDR2 SVGIG come from the germline V gene (reference sequence). The V and J ends lost 0 bases and 5 bases respectively, with 14 bases between them.

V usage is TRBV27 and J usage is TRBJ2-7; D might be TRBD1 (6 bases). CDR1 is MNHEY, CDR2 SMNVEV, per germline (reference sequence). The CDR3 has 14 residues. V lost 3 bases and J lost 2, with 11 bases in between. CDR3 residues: CASSLDRTAYEQYF. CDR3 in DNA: TGTGCCAGCAGTTTGGATCGGACAGCCTACGAGCAGTACTTC.

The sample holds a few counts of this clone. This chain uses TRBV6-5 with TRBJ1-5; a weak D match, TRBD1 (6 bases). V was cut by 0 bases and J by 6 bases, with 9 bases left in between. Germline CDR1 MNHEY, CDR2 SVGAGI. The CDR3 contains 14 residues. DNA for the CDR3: TGTGCCAGCAGTTACTCGGGAGGGGGTCAGCCCCAGCATTTT. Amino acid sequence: CASSYSGGGQPQHF.

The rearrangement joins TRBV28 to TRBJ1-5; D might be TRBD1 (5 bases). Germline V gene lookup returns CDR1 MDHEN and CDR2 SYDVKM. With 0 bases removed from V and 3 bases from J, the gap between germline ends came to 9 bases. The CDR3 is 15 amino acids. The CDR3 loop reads CASSLWRDVNQPQHF. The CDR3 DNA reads TGTGCCAGCAGTTTATGGAGGGACGTCAATCAGCCCCAGCATTTT.

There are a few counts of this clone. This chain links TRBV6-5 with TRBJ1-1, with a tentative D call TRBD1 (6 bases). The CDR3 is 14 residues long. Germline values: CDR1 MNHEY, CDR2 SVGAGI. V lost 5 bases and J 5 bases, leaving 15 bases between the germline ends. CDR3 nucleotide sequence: TGTGCCAGCAGTGACACAGGGTTGGGGACTGAAGCTTTCTTT. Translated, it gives CASSDTGLGTEAFF.

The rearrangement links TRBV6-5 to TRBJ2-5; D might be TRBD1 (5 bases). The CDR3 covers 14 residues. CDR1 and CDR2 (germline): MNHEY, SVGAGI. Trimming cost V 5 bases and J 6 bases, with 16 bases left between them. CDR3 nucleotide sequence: TGTGCCAGCAGTACAACAAGGGGTGAGAAGACCCAGTACTTC. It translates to CASSTTRGEKTQYF.

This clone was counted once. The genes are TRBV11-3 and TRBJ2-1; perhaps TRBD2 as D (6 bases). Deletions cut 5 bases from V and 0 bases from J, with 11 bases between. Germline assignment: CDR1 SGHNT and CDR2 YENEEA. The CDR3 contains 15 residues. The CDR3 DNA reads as TGTGCCAGCAGCCAGGCCGGGGGCTCCTACAATGAGCAGTTCTTC. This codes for CASSQAGGSYNEQFF.

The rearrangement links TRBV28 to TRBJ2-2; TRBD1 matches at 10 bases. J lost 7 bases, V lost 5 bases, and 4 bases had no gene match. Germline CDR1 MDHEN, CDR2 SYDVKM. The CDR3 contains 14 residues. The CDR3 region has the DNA TGTGCCAGCAGTCGACAGGGGGCGATCGGGGAGCTGTTTTTT. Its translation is CASSRQGAIGELFF.

In DNA form, the CDR3 reads TGCGCCAGCAGCCAAGATGGGCCCGTACCCCAGCATTTT. Protein product: CASSQDGPVPQHF. V gene TRBV4-1 combines with J gene TRBJ1-5, with D hard to call. This CDR3 is built from 13 residues. In germline, CDR1 is MGHRA, CDR2 YSYEKL. Trimming removed 0 bases at V and 10 bases at J, with 10 bases between.

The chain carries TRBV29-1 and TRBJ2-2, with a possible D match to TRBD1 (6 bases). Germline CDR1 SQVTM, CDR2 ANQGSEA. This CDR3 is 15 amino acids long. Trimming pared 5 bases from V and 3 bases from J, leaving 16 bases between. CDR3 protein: CSVFRGEGDTGELFF. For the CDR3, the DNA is TGCAGCGTTTTCAGGGGAGAGGGGGACACCGGGGAGCTGTTTTTT.